This T cell receptor (beta chain) was observed in a study of blood T cell repertoires in COVID-19 (dated by TCRdb to about 2020). In the study overall: Samples from collaborators originated in the United States, Italy and Spain and spanned both the acute and convalescent phases of COVID-19. Subjects who had been exposed to COVID-19, were actively infected with it, or had recovered from it provided the deeply sampled blood TCRbeta repertoires that made up the dataset. The repertoires were released in a freely available public database meant as a resource for research on the immune response to SARS-CoV-2. Samples were obtained from the ongoing ImmuneRACE study (first 160 participants) and from 1,000 to 1,500 subjects provided by 6 global collaborators. The material from the prospective study consisted of cDNA or gDNA derived from T cells, B-cell-depleted T cells, or PBMCs. HLA class I and class II types, where available, came from metadata supplied by the sample provider rather than from assay-based typing. A de-identified subject ID, COVID-19 status, age in years and sex were almost always included in the sample metadata. What the study reported, not specific to this receptor: Clinical and demographic metadata were provided uncurated, with the amount varying by source and participant.

Whole blood was collected in K2EDTA tubes by collaborating institutions according to the institutions' own protocols. For TCRbeta analysis, collaborator samples were shipped as frozen whole blood, as isolated PBMCs, or as DNA extracted from either sample type. Regarding this clone: The antigen it binds to is not known. The record has no base qualities; no much larger clone is one base away.

TCRbeta CDR3 regions were amplified from genomic DNA by means of the immunoSEQ Assay, a bias-controlled multiplex PCR. In the authors' own workflow: The number of nucleated cells in each sample was estimated by amplification of reference gene primers within the assay. To quantify the absolute abundance of each unique TCRbeta CDR3 rearrangement, sequence reads were collapsed and filtered. Productive Simpson clonality was computed per sample as the square root of Simpson's diversity index over productive rearrangements. TCRdb limited this immuneACCESS table to in-frame rearrangements with V and J called. A share of clones is missing; checked studies link under half to unresolved V genes, and the rest is unexplained. The D gene and trimming were derived from the DNA, and the V and J assignments and clone size from that table. This sample is represented by 150,000 to 200,000 clones; 79% of them were singletons. Clones ranked in the top ten supply around 16% of the sample.

The CDR3 holds 15 amino acids from the cysteine to the phenylalanine. Just CDR3 DNA is preserved here, 45 bases in frame from base 1. The germline V gene (reference sequence) provides CDR1 LGHDT and CDR2 YNNKEL. The V end loses 2 bases and the J end loses 4 bases, and a stretch of 14 bases separates them. Sequencing was done on a sample of peripheral blood. The TCR sequence derives from a man in his 60s with active or convalescent COVID-19. Recombination joined TRBV3-1 (or the pseudogene TRBV3-2) with TRBJ2-5; TRBD1 is perhaps the D gene, given 5 matching bases. The DNA is TGTGCCAGCAGCCAATTTGGGATGGGGCGAGAGACCCAGTACTTC. It translates to CASSQFGMGRETQYF.